This TCR beta chain was identified in a study of response to subunit inactivated influenza vaccine. Per germline, CDR1 KGHSH and CDR2 LQKENI. The CDR3 sequence is 12 residues long. Trimming shortened V by 2 bases and J by 4 bases, and 5 bases separated the two germline ends. TCRdb reprocessed the RT-PCR reads via MiXCR and lists one record per CDR3 protein. The sample contains about 780,000 distinct CDR3 sequences, around 20% of which appear only once. For this clonotype: No antigen is known for it.

General study points: T cells newly recruited by each seasonal influenza vaccination are few, the authors suggested.

The rearrangement uses TRBV18 and TRBJ1-1, with D hard to call. The sample here was PBMCs from blood, taken more than 4 days after vaccination. This TCR derives from a man between 45 and 60 years old who received an inactivated influenza vaccine. The CDR3: CASSPMGTEAFF. The CDR3 bases are TGTGCCAGCTCACCAATGGGCACTGAAGCTTTCTTT.